This TCR beta chain comes out of a study of identical twins. From the 5' RACE reads, TCRdb called clonotypes with MiXCR, one entry per CDR3 protein. The table has a few hundred thousand distinct CDR3 sequences, approximately 17% seen once. Points on this clonotype: As yet, its antigen is unknown.

The CDR3 runs 17 residues. Germline lookup yields CDR1 DFQATT and CDR2 SNEGSKA (reference sequence). V lost 6 bases to trimming and J lost 1 base; unmatched junction nucleotides: 15. Broader study findings: Modelling approaches yielded underestimates of out-of-frame TCR alpha sharing between monozygotic twins. Rather than following the same donors, the conclusions depended on cross-sectional statistical analysis.

The source material was naive T cells sorted from blood. This chain connects TRBV20-1 to TRBJ2-3; 8 nucleotides agree with TRBD2. This sequence originates from a man aged 50-60 years in good health. This chain's CDR3 is CSAMSGSVYGGTDTQYF. The CDR3 DNA reads TGCAGTGCGATGAGCGGGAGTGTATATGGTGGCACAGATACGCAGTATTTT.